These 8 T cell receptor beta chains were all obtained from the same sample, sequenced in a study of T cells in Graves' hyperthyroidism and ophthalmopathy. The investigators amplified TCR beta CDR3 regions from RNA transcripts. With the HTBI primer set, the TCR CDR3 went through a first round of RT-PCR. TCRdb fed the multiplex PCR reads into MiXCR, producing one record per CDR3 protein. This sample has roughly 130,000 distinct CDR3 sequences, with 22% found just once. Sequencing input: blood. Receptors originate from a woman between 50 and 59 years old with Graves' hyperthyroidism that later progressed to Graves' ophthalmopathy.

This clonotype was seen ten or more times. The chain recombines TRBV20-1 with TRBJ2-7; 10 nucleotides line up with TRBD1. The CDR3 sequence is 13 residues long. Germline V lookup: CDR1 DFQATT, CDR2 SNEGSKA (reference sequence). Losses at the gene ends were 2 bases for V and 7 bases for J; bases not matched to a gene: 5. The CDR3 DNA reads TGCAGTGCTAGAATTCGGACAGGGGGAGAGCAGTACTTC. Translated, it gives CSARIRTGGEQYF.

To note about this clonotype: This could be a read error, since a much larger clone is one nucleotide away. The chain combines TRBV5-1 with TRBJ2-1, with TRBD2 matching 15 bases. The end of the DNA fits TRBJ2-7 better, so the J call may be wrong. The CDR3 totals 17 residues. Germline CDR1 is SGHRS and CDR2 is YFSETQ. The CDR3 protein is CASSPTGLAGGINEQYF. DNA for the CDR3: TGCGCCAGCAGCCCTACCGGACTAGCGGGAGGGATCAATGAGCAGTACTTC.

The chain carries TRBV28 and TRBJ1-1; 8 nucleotides agree with TRBD1. J was trimmed by 5 bases and V by 5 bases; bases with no gene match: 10. This CDR3 has 15 amino acids. CDR1 MDHEN and CDR2 SYDVKM come from the germline V gene. For the CDR3, the DNA is TGTGCCAGCAGTGCCGTCGGACAGGGCCGGACTGAAGCTTTCTTT. This codes for CASSAVGQGRTEAFF. The full variable domain, with the rest looked up from reference TRBV28 and TRBJ1-1, is DVKVTQSSRYLVKRTGEKVFLECVQDMDHENMFWYRQDPGLGLRLIYFSYDVKMKEKGDIPEGYSVSREKKERFSLILESASTNQTSMYLCASSAVGQGRTEAFFGQGTRLTVV.

In this sample, this clonotype turned up many times. The chain carries TRBV15 and TRBJ1-1; D may be TRBD1 (6 bases). The length of the CDR3 is 14 residues. Germline values: CDR1 LNHNV, CDR2 YYDKDF (reference sequence). The germline V and J ends were trimmed by 3 bases and 1 base, with 9 bases remaining between them. The CDR3 protein is CATSSGQPNTEAFF. The DNA for the CDR3 is TGTGCCACCAGCAGTGGACAGCCGAACACTGAAGCTTTCTTT. The complete variable domain, with remaining parts taken from reference TRBV15 and TRBJ1-1, reads DAMVIQNPRYQVTQFGKPVTLSCSQTLNHNVMYWYQQKSSQAPKLLFHYYDKDFNNEADTPDNFQSRRPNTSFCFLDIRSPGLGDTAMYLCATSSGQPNTEAFFGQGTRLTVV.

At least ten counts were recorded for this clonotype. CDR3 residues: CASSILAARGYGYTF. CDR3 DNA sequence: TGTGCCAGCAGCATCCTAGCGGCCCGCGGATATGGCTACACCTTC. The V gene is TRBV12-3 or TRBV12-4, the J gene TRBJ1-2; D is ambiguous. The length of the CDR3 is 15 residues. V lost 6 bases and J lost 5, with 19 bases in between.

This clonotype was recorded many times. This chain uses TRBV28 with TRBJ2-6; maybe TRBD2 (6 bases). Germline assignment: CDR1 MDHEN and CDR2 SYDVKM. Trimming took 2 bases from V and 4 from J, leaving 9 bases between them. The CDR3 consists of 15 residues. CDR3 residues: CASSLQGGGANVLTF. Written as DNA, the CDR3 is TGTGCCAGCAGTTTACAGGGAGGAGGGGCCAACGTCCTGACTTTC.

This chain joins TRBV25-1 and TRBJ2-3; either TRBD1 or TRBD2 may fit D (6 bases each). This CDR3 region has 15 residues. CDR1 MGHDK and CDR2 SYGVNS come from the germline V gene. V gave up 1 base and J gave up 1 base, with 9 bases separating them. DNA of the CDR3: TGTGCCAGCAGTGAATGGGGGGCGGGCACAGATACGCAGTATTTT. Its translation is CASSEWGAGTDTQYF.

At least ten counts were recorded for this clonotype. The rearrangement links TRBV20-1 to TRBJ1-3; D is unresolved. This CDR3 is 14 amino acids long. Per the germline V gene, CDR1 is DFQATT and CDR2 is SNEGSKA (reference sequence). V lost 2 bases and J 1 base, leaving 9 bases between the germline ends. The CDR3 protein is CSARPGRSGNTIYF. For the CDR3, the DNA is TGCAGTGCTAGACCCGGGAGGTCTGGAAACACCATATATTTT.